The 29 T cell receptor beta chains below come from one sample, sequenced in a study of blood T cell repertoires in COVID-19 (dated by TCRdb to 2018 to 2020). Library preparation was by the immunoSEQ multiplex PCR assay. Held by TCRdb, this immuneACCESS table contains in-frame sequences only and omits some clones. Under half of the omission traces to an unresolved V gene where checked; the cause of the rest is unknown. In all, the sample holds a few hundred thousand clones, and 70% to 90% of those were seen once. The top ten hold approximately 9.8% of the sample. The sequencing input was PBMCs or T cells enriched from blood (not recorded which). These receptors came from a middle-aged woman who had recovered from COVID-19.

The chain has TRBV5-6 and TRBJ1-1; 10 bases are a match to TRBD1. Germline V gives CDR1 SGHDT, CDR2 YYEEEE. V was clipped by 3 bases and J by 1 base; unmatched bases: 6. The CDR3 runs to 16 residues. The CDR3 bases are TGTGCCAGCAGCTACGGGGACAGGGGAGAGAACACTGAAGCTTTCTTT. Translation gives CASSYGDRGENTEAFF. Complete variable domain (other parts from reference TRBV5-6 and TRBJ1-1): DAGVTQSPTHLIKTRGQQVTLRCSPKSGHDTVSWYQQALGQGPQFIFQYYEEEERQRGNFPDRFSGHQFPNYSSELNVNALLLGDSALYLCASSYGDRGENTEAFFGQGTRLTVV.

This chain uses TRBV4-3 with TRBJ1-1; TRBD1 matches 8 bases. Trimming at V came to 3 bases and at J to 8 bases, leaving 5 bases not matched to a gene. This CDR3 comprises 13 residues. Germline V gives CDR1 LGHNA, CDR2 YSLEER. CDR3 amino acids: CASSHPGQGEAFF. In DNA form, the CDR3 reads TGCGCCAGCAGCCATCCTGGACAGGGAGAAGCTTTCTTT.

CDR3: CASSQLVGTGPQDEQYF. CDR3 bases: TGCGCCAGCAGCCAACTTGTAGGGACAGGGCCTCAGGACGAGCAGTACTTC. The V and J genes are TRBV4-1 and TRBJ2-7, with 9 nucleotides matching TRBD1. The ends lost 2 bases at V and 5 bases at J; junction bases unmatched: 13. Germline lookup yields CDR1 MGHRA and CDR2 YSYEKL. The CDR3 sequence is 17 residues long.

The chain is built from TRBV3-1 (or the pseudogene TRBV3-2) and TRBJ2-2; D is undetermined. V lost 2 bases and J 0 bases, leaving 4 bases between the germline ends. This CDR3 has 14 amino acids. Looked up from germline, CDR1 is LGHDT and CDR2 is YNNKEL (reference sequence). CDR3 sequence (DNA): TGTGCCAGCAGCCAATATTCGAACACCGGGGAGCTGTTTTTT. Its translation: CASSQYSNTGELFF.

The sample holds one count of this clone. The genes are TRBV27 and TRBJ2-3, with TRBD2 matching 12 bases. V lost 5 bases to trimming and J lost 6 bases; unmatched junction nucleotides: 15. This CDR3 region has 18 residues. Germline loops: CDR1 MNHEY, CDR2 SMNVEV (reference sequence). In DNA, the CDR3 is TGTGCCAGCAGTCACCTATTCGCGACTAGCGGGGGCTCCGATACGCAGTATTTT. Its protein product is CASSHLFATSGGSDTQYF.

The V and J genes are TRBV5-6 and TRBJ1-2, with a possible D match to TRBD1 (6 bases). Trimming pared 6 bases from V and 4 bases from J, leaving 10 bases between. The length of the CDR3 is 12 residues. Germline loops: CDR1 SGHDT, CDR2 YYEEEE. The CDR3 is CASTSDSYGYTF. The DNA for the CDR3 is TGTGCCAGCACCTCGGACAGCTATGGCTACACCTTC.

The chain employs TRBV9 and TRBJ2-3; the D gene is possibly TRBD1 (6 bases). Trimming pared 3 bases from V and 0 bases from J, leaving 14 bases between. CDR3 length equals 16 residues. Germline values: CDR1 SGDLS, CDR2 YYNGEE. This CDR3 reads CASSDRGGTSTDTQYF. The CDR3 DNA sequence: TGTGCCAGCAGCGACCGAGGGGGTACTAGCACAGATACGCAGTATTTT.

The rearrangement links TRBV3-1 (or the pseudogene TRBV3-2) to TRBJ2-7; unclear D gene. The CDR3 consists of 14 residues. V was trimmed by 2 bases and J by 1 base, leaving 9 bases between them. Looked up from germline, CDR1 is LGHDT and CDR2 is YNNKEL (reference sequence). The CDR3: CASSQYTGSYEQYF. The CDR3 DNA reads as TGTGCCAGCAGCCAATACACGGGTTCCTACGAGCAGTACTTC.

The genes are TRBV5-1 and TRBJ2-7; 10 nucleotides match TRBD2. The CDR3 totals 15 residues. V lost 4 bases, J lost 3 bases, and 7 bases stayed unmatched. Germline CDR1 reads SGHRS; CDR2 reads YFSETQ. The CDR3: CASSRTSGDLYEQYF. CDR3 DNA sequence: TGCGCCAGCAGCCGTACTAGCGGGGATCTCTACGAGCAGTACTTC.

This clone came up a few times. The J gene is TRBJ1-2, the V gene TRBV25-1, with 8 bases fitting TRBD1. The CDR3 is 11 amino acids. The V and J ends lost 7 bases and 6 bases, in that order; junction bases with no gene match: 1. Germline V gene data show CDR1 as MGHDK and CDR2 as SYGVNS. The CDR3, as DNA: TGTGCCAGCACGGACAGGGATGGCTACACCTTC. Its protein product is CASTDRDGYTF.

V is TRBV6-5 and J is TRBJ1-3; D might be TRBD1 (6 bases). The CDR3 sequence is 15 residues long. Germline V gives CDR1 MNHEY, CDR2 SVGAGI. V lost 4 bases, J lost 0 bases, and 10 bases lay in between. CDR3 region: CASSFNRDSGNTIYF. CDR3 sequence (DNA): TGTGCCAGCAGTTTTAACAGGGACTCTGGAAACACCATATATTTT.

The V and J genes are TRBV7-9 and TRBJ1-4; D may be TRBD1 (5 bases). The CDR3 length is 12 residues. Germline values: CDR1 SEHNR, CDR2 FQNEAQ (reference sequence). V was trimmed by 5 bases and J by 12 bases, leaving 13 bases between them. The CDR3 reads CASSLTQGQLFF. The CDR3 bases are TGTGCCAGCAGCCTAACCCAGGGCCAACTGTTTTTT.

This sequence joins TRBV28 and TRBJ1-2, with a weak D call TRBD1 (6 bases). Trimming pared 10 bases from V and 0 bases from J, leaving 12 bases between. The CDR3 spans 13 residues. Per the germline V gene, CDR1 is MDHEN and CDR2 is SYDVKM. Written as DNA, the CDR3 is TGTGCCACCGGACAGCCACCTAACTATGGCTACACCTTC. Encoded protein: CATGQPPNYGYTF.

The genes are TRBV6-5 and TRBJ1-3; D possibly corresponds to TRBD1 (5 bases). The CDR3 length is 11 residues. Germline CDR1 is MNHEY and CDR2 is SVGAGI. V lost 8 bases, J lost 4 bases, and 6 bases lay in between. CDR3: CASRGGNTIYF. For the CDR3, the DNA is TGTGCCAGCCGGGGGGGAAACACCATATATTTT.

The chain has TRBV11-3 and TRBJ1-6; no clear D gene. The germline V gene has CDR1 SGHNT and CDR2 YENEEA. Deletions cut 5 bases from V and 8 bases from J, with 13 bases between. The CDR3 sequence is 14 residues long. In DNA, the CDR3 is TGTGCCAGCAGCCCGCAGGCGTCTGATTCACCCCTCCACTTT. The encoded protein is CASSPQASDSPLHF.

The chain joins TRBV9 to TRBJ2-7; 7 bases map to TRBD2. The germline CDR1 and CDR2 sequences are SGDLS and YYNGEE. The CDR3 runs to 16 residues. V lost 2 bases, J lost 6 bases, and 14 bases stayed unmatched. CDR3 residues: CASSVGPGAGRVEQYF. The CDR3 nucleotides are TGTGCCAGCAGCGTGGGACCCGGGGCAGGGAGGGTCGAGCAGTACTTC.

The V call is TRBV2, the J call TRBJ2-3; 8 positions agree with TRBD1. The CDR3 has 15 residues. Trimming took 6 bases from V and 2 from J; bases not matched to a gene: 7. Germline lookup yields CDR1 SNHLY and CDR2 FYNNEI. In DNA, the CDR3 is TGTGCCAGCAGAACCGACAGGGGTCACACAGATACGCAGTATTTT. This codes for CASRTDRGHTDTQYF. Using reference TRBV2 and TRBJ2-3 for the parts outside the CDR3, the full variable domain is EPEVTQTPSHQVTQMGQEVILRCVPISNHLYFYWYRQILGQKVEFLVSFYNNEISEKSEIFDDQFSVERPDGSNFTLKIRSTKLEDSAMYFCASRTDRGHTDTQYFGPGTRLTVL.

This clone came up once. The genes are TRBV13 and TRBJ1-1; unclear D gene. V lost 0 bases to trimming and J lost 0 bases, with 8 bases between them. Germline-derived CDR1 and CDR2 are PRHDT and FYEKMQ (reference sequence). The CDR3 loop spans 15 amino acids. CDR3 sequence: CASSLGVRMNTEAFF. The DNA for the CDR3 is TGTGCCAGCAGCTTAGGGGTGCGTATGAACACTGAAGCTTTCTTT.

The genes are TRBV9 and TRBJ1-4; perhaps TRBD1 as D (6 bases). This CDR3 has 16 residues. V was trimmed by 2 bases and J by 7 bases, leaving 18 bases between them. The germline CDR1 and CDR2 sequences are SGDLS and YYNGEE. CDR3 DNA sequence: TGTGCCAGCAGCGTCCTGACAGGCCGTGGAGGTGAAAAACTGTTTTTT. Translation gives CASSVLTGRGGEKLFF.

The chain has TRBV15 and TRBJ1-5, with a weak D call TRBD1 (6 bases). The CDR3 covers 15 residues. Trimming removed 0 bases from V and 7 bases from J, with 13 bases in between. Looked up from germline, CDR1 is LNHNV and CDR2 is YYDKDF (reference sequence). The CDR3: CATSREGGRGQPQHF. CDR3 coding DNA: TGTGCCACCAGCAGAGAGGGGGGGCGCGGACAGCCCCAGCATTTT.

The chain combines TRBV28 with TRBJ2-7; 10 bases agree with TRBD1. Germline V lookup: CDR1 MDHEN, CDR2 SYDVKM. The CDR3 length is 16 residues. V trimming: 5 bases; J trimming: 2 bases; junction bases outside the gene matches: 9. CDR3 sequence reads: CASSIAGTGVTYEQYF. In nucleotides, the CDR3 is TGTGCCAGCAGTATAGCCGGGACAGGGGTTACCTACGAGCAGTACTTC.

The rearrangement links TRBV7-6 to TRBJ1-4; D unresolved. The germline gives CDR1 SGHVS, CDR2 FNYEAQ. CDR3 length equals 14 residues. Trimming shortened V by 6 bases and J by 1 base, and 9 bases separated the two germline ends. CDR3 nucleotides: TGTGCCAGCAGACTCACAGTAACTAATGAAAAACTGTTTTTT. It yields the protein CASRLTVTNEKLFF.

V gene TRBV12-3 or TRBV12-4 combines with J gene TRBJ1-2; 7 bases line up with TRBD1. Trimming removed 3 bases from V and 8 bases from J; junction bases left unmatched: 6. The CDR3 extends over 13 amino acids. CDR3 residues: CASSFTGAGGYTF. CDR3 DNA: TGTGCCAGCAGTTTCACAGGGGCGGGAGGCTACACCTTC.

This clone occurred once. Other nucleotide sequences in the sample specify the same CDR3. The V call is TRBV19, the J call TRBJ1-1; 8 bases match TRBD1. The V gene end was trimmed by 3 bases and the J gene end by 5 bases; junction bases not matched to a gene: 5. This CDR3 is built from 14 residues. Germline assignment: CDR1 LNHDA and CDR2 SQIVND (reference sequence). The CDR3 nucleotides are TGTGCCAGTAGTATTCAGGGGGCGCGTACTGAAGCTTTCTTT. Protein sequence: CASSIQGARTEAFF.

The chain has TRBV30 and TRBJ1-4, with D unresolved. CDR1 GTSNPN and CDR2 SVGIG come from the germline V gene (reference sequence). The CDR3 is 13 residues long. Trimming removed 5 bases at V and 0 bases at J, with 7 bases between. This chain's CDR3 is CAWAVTTNEKLFF. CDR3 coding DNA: TGTGCCTGGGCGGTAACAACTAATGAAAAACTGTTTTTT.

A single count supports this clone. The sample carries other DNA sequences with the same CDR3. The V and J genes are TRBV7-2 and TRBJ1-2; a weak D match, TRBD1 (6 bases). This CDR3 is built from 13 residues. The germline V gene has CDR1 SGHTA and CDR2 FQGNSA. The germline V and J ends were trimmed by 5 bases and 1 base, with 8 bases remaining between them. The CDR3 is CASSGTLNYGYTF. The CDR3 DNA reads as TGTGCCAGCAGCGGGACACTTAACTATGGCTACACCTTC.

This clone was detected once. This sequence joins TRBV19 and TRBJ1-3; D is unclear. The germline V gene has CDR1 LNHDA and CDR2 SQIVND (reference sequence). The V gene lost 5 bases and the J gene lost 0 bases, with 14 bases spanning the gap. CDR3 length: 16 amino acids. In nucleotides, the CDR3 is TGTGCCAGTAGTGGAGGATTCGGCGGCTCTGGAAACACCATATATTTT. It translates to CASSGGFGGSGNTIYF.

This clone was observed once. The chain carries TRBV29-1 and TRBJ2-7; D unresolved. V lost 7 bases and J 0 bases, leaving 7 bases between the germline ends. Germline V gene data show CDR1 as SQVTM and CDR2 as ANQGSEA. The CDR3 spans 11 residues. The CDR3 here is CSAWSSYEQYF. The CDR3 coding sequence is TGCAGCGCGTGGAGCTCCTACGAGCAGTACTTC.

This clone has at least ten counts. The CDR3 protein is CASSQDRDIQPQHF. For the CDR3, the DNA is TGCGCCAGCAGCCAAGATCGGGACATCCAGCCCCAGCATTTT. The J gene is TRBJ1-5, the V gene TRBV4-1, with D perhaps TRBD1 (6 bases). The germline gives CDR1 MGHRA, CDR2 YSYEKL. Between the trimmed V and J ends, which lost 0 bases and 7 bases, there was a span of 10 bases. The CDR3 loop spans 14 amino acids.